The 20 T cell receptor beta chains given below trace back to one sample, sequenced in a study of Graves' ophthalmopathy and Graves' hyperthyroidism. The sequenced template was RNA, covering the TCR beta CDR3 region. HTBI primers were used in a first-round RT-PCR, which preceded a second-round multiplex PCR. TCRdb reanalysed the multiplex PCR reads using MiXCR and keeps one entry per CDR3 protein. The sample lists hundreds of thousands of distinct CDR3 sequences, just over 40% seen once, with over 2.5% in the top ten. Sequencing was performed on peripheral blood. The receptors here all came from an adult man with Graves' ophthalmopathy.

This clonotype has a count of ten or more. The rearrangement links TRBV10-3 to TRBJ2-6; possible D gene TRBD2, 5 bases. The V end was cut by 2 bases, the J end by 2 bases, with 19 bases between. From germline, CDR1 is ENHRY and CDR2 SYGVKD. The CDR3 has 19 residues. The CDR3 here is CAISERVGVALTGANVLTF. The CDR3 nucleotides read TGTGCCATCAGTGAGAGAGTCGGGGTGGCGCTCACTGGGGCCAACGTCCTGACTTTC.

This clonotype was picked up a small number of times. This chain connects TRBV5-1 to TRBJ2-7; 9 bases fit TRBD1. The J segment lost 7 bases and the V segment lost 4 bases, leaving 6 bases of the junction unmatched. Per germline, CDR1 SGHRS and CDR2 YFSETQ. The CDR3 length is 13 residues. The CDR3 is CASSQGTGWEQYF. CDR3 nucleotide sequence: TGCGCCAGCAGCCAAGGGACAGGGTGGGAGCAGTACTTC.

This rearrangement joins TRBV6-1 to TRBJ1-1; D is perhaps TRBD1 (6 bases). The CDR3 runs to 13 residues. CDR1 and CDR2 (germline): MNHNS, SASEGT. Trimming removed 4 bases at V and 5 bases at J, with 11 bases between. The CDR3 loop is CASSAYQGTEAFF. In DNA, the CDR3 is TGTGCCAGCAGTGCATACCAGGGGACTGAAGCTTTCTTT.

This rearrangement joins TRBV24-1 to TRBJ2-5; the match to TRBD2 covers 11 bases. Looked up from germline, CDR1 is KGHDR and CDR2 is SFDVKD. This CDR3 spans 14 amino acids. J was trimmed by 5 bases and V by 11 bases; bases with no gene match: 9. The CDR3 DNA follows: TGTGCCAGCCTAACTAGCGGGAGTCGGGAGACCCAGTACTTC. It yields the protein CASLTSGSRETQYF.

This clonotype showed up just a few times. This chain links TRBV20-1 with TRBJ2-7, with D perhaps matching TRBD2 (6 bases). V gave up 3 bases and J gave up 2 bases, with 20 bases separating them. The length of the CDR3 is 16 residues. Germline-derived CDR1 and CDR2 are DFQATT and SNEGSKA (reference sequence). The CDR3 loop is CSASLFFRDSTYEQYF. The CDR3 coding sequence is TGCAGTGCTAGTCTTTTCTTTCGGGACTCGACCTACGAGCAGTACTTC.

This clonotype occurred many times. V usage is TRBV20-1 and J usage is TRBJ1-4; D possibly corresponds to TRBD1 (6 bases). CDR1 is DFQATT and CDR2 is SNEGSKA in the germline V gene (reference sequence). V was clipped by 1 base and J by 8 bases, with 14 bases between them. The CDR3 totals 14 residues. The CDR3 DNA reads as TGCAGTGCTAGAGCGACAGGTCGACGGGAAAAACTGTTTTTT. Its protein is CSARATGRREKLFF.

This chain uses TRBV24-1 with TRBJ1-5; TRBD1 might be the D (6 bases). This CDR3 comprises 12 residues. Germline V CDR1 and CDR2: KGHDR, SFDVKD. The V and J ends lost 3 bases and 9 bases respectively, with 8 bases between them. For the CDR3, the DNA is TGTGCCACCAGTGATGAAGGGGGGCCCCAGCATTTT. This encodes CATSDEGGPQHF.

This clonotype was seen only once. The rearrangement joins TRBV2 to TRBJ2-3; no firm D call. Germline CDR1 is SNHLY and CDR2 is FYNNEI. Trimming stripped 6 bases from V and 3 bases from J, with 13 bases between. The CDR3 extends over 14 amino acids. CDR3 DNA: TGTGCCAGCAGCTCGGACGGTAGGACAGATACGCAGTATTTT. Amino acid sequence: CASSSDGRTDTQYF.

The V gene is TRBV29-1, the J gene TRBJ1-1; D perhaps matches TRBD1 (5 bases). V dropped 4 bases and J dropped 6 bases, with 21 bases sitting between them. The CDR3 sequence is 15 residues long. Germline V gene sequence: CDR1 SQVTM, CDR2 ANQGSEA. Written as DNA, the CDR3 is TGCAGCGTTGCTACCCCTTGGGACGGGTACGCTGAAGCTTTCTTT. This gives the protein CSVATPWDGYAEAFF.

The rearrangement joins TRBV25-1 to TRBJ1-1, with a tentative D call TRBD1 (6 bases). CDR3 length: 11 residues. Germline V CDR1 and CDR2: MGHDK, SYGVNS. V shed 7 bases and J shed 7 bases, with 10 bases lying between them. CDR3 amino acids: CASKGDIEAFF. CDR3 DNA sequence: TGTGCCAGCAAGGGGGACATTGAAGCTTTCTTT. Variable domain in full (rest from reference TRBV25-1 and TRBJ1-1): EADIYQTPRYLVIGTGKKITLECSQTMGHDKMYWYQQDPGMELHLIHYSYGVNSTEKGDLSSESTVSRIRTEHFPLTLESARPSHTSQYLCASKGDIEAFFGQGTRLTVV.

Remarks on this clonotype: The CDR3 does not close with the conserved phenylalanine or tryptophan, likely indicating a read error. The DNA is omitted, as the CDR3 cannot be located on it reliably, and the CDR3 follows TCRdb's listing. CDR3 region: CSVEGGGLAGGYTY. The genes are TRBV29-1 and TRBJ1-2. Germline loops: CDR1 SQVTM, CDR2 ANQGSEA. The CDR3 is made up of 14 amino acids, end residues included.

This clonotype was seen only a few times. The V gene is TRBV5-1, the J gene TRBJ2-2; TRBD1 aligns across 7 bases. Germline CDR1 SGHRS, CDR2 YFSETQ. This CDR3 comprises 14 residues. The V and J ends lost 7 bases and 3 bases, in that order; junction bases with no gene match: 6. CDR3: CASGRQGDTGELFF. The CDR3 coding sequence is TGCGCCAGCGGAAGACAGGGCGACACCGGGGAGCTGTTTTTT.

The chain carries TRBV2 and TRBJ1-2, with D uncertain. Germline V gene sequence: CDR1 SNHLY, CDR2 FYNNEI. The V gene lost 5 bases and the J gene lost 3 bases, with 10 bases spanning the gap. This CDR3 region has 13 residues. CDR3 in amino acids: CASSREVDYGYTF. CDR3 coding DNA: TGTGCCAGCAGTAGGGAGGTTGACTATGGCTACACCTTC.

The chain joins TRBV19 to TRBJ1-6; D is unclear. Germline V CDR1 and CDR2: LNHDA, SQIVND (reference sequence). The CDR3 has 13 amino acids. V was pared by 11 bases and J by 5 bases, with 13 bases between. CDR3: CAWTPRDNSPLHF. The CDR3 DNA reads TGTGCCTGGACTCCCCGTGATAATTCACCCCTCCACTTT. Full variable domain (rest looked up from reference TRBV19 and TRBJ1-6): DGGITQSPKYLFRKEGQNVTLSCEQNLNHDAMYWYRQDPGQGLRLIYYSQIVNDFQKGDIAEGYSVSREKKESFPLTVTSAQKNPTAFYLCAWTPRDNSPLHFGNGTRLTVT.

The chain recombines TRBV24-1 with TRBJ2-5; 10 bases fit TRBD2. The CDR3 is 16 amino acids. The V and J ends lost 5 bases and 5 bases, in that order; junction bases with no gene match: 10. Germline V gene sequence: CDR1 KGHDR, CDR2 SFDVKD. The CDR3 DNA follows: TGTGCCACCAGTGGGTCTCTAGCGGGAGTGCAGGAGACCCAGTACTTC. Amino acids: CATSGSLAGVQETQYF.

This chain uses TRBV27 with TRBJ1-1, with D unresolved. The germline V gene encodes CDR1 MNHEY and CDR2 SMNVEV (reference sequence). The germline V and J ends were trimmed by 5 bases and 6 bases, with 19 bases remaining between them. The CDR3 extends over 15 amino acids. CDR3 coding DNA: TGTGCCAGCAGTCCCCTGGGCCTAGGAAGGGCTGAAGCTTTCTTT. It specifies CASSPLGLGRAEAFF.

This CDR3 is CATSRGLDDNEQFF. The CDR3 coding sequence is TGTGCCACCAGCAGAGGCCTGGATGACAATGAGCAGTTCTTC. The chain uses TRBV15 and TRBJ2-1; no definite D call. The CDR3 loop spans 14 amino acids. Trimming stripped 1 base from V and 5 bases from J, with 9 bases between. Germline V gene lookup returns CDR1 LNHNV and CDR2 YYDKDF (reference sequence).

The V and J genes are TRBV6-5 and TRBJ2-5; a weak D match, TRBD2 (6 bases). CDR1 is MNHEY and CDR2 is SVGAGI in the germline V gene. The CDR3 consists of 14 residues. Trimming stripped 2 bases from V and 5 bases from J, with 12 bases between. The CDR3 spells CASSYNPGGETQYF. The CDR3 bases are TGTGCCAGCAGTTACAACCCCGGAGGGGAGACCCAGTACTTC.

About this clonotype itself: A much larger clone differs by one base, so this may be a read error. V usage is TRBV15 and J usage is TRBJ1-4; 7 bases line up with TRBD1. CDR3 size: 16 residues. Germline loops: CDR1 LNHNV, CDR2 YYDKDF (reference sequence). V trimming: 0 bases; J trimming: 8 bases; junction bases outside the gene matches: 9. The CDR3 coding sequence is TGTGCCACCAGCAGAGATTTCGCAGGGGGAGGGGAAAAACTGTTTTTT. Its translation is CATSRDFAGGGEKLFF.

Remarks on this clonotype: The junction differs from germline at one of its ends, possibly a read error. The rearrangement links TRBV24-1 to TRBJ1-1; the D gene is possibly TRBD1 (6 bases). Germline lookup yields CDR1 KGHDR and CDR2 SFDVKD. The CDR3 covers 16 residues. CDR3 nucleotide sequence: TGTGCCAGCAGTTCTCACAGGGAAAAGGAAGCCACTGAAGCTTTCTTT. As protein: CASSSHREKEATEAFF.